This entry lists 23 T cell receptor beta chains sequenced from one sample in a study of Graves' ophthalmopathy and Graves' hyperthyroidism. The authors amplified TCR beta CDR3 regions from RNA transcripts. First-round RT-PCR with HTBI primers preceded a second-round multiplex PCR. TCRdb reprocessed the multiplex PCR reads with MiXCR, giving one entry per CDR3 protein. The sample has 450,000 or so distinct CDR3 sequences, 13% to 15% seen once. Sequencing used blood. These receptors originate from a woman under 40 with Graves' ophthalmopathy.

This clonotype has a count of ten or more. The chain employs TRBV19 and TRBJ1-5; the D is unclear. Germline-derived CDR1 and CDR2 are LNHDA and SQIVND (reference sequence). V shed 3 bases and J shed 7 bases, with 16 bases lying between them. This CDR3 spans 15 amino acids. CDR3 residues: CASSIAWELEQPQHF. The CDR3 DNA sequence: TGTGCCAGTAGTATTGCTTGGGAGTTGGAGCAGCCCCAGCATTTT. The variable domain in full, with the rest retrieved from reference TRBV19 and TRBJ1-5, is DGGITQSPKYLFRKEGQNVTLSCEQNLNHDAMYWYRQDPGQGLRLIYYSQIVNDFQKGDIAEGYSVSREKKESFPLTVTSAQKNPTAFYLCASSIAWELEQPQHFGDGTRLSIL.

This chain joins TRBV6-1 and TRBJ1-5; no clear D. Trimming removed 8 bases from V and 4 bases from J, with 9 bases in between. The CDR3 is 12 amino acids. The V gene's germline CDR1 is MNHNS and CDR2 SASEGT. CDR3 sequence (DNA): TGTGCCAGCTTATTAGGGAATCAGCCCCAGCATTTT. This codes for CASLLGNQPQHF.

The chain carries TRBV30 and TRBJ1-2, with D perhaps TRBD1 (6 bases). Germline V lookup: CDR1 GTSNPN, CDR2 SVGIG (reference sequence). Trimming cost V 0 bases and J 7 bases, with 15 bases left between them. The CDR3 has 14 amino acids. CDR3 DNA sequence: TGTGCCTGGAGTGTTAATGAGGACAGAAGTGGCTACACCTTC. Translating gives CAWSVNEDRSGYTF.

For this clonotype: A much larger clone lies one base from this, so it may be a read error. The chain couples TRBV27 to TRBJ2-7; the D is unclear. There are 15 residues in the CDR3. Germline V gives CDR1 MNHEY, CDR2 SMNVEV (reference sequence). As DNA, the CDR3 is TGTGCCAGCAATTTATCGCCGGCCAGCTCCTACGAGCAGTACTTC. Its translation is CASNLSPASSYEQYF.

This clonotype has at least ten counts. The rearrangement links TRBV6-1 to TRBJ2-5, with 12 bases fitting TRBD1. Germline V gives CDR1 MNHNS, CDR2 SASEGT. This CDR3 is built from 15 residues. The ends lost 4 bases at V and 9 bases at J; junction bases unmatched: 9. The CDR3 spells CASSAGTGGVRPQYF. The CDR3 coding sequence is TGTGCCAGCAGTGCCGGGACAGGGGGCGTGAGACCCCAGTACTTC.

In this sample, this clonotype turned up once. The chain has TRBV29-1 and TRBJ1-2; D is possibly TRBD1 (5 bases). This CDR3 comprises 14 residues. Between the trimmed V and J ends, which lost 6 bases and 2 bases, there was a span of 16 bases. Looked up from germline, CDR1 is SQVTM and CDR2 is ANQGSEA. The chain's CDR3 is CSVPPGGGNYGYTF. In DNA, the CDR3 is TGCAGCGTCCCCCCCGGGGGTGGGAACTATGGCTACACCTTC.

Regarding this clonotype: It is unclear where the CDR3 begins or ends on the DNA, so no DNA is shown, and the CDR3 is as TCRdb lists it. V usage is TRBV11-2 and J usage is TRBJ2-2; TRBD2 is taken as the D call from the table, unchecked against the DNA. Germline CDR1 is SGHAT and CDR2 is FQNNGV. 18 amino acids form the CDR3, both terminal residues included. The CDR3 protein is CASSLVFAAGASTGELCF.

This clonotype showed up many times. This CDR3 reads CASNGLAGVTGELFF. CDR3 DNA: TGTGCCAGTAATGGGCTAGCGGGAGTCACCGGGGAGCTGTTTTTT. The gene calls are TRBV19 and TRBJ2-2; 10 bases are a match to TRBD2. Germline V lookup: CDR1 LNHDA, CDR2 SQIVND (reference sequence). CDR3 size: 15 residues. V lost 7 bases, J lost 4 bases, and 6 bases stayed unmatched.

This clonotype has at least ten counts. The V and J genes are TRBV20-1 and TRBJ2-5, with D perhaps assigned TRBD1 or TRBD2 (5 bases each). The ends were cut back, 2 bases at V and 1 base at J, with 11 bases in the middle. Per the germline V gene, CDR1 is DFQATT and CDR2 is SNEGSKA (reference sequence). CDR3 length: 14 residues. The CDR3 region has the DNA TGCAGTGCTAGACCTCCGGGACCCCAAGAGACCCAGTACTTC. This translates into CSARPPGPQETQYF.

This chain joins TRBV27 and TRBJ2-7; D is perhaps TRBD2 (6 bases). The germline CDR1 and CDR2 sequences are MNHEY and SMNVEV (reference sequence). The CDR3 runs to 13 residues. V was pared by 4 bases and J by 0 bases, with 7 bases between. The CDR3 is CASSWRGSYEQYF. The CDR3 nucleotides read TGTGCCAGCAGTTGGCGGGGCTCCTACGAGCAGTACTTC.

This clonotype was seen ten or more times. CDR3 sequence reads: CASSEILMAYEQYF. The CDR3 nucleotides are TGTGCCAGCAGCGAAATTTTAATGGCCTACGAGCAGTACTTC. V is TRBV11-2 and J is TRBJ2-7; D gene uncertain. The CDR3 has 14 residues. Germline V CDR1 and CDR2: SGHAT, FQNNGV. The ends were cut back, 5 bases at V and 2 bases at J, with 13 bases in the middle. The full variable domain, in which reference TRBV11-2 and TRBJ2-7 provide the parts outside the CDR3, is EAGVAQSPRYKIIEKRQSVAFWCNPISGHATLYWYQQILGQGPKLLIQFQNNGVVDDSQLPKDRFSAERLKGVDSTLKIQPAKLEDSAVYLCASSEILMAYEQYFGPGTRLTVT.

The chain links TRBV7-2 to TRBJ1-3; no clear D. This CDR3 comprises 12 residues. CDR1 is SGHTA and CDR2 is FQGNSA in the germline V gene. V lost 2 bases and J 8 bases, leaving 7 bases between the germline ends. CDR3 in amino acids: CASSLLGDTIYF. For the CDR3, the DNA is TGTGCCAGCAGCTTACTCGGTGACACCATATATTTT. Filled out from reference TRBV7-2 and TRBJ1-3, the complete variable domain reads GAGVSQSPSNKVTEKGKDVELRCDPISGHTALYWYRQSLGQGLEFLIYFQGNSAPDKSGLPSDRFSAERTGGSVSTLTIQRTQQEDSAVYLCASSLLGDTIYFGEGSWLTVV.

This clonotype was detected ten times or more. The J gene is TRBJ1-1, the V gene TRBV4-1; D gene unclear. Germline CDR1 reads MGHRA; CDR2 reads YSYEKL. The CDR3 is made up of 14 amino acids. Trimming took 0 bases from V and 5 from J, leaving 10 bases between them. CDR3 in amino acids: CASSQDSGRTEAFF. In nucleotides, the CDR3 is TGCGCCAGCAGCCAAGATAGCGGGAGGACTGAAGCTTTCTTT.

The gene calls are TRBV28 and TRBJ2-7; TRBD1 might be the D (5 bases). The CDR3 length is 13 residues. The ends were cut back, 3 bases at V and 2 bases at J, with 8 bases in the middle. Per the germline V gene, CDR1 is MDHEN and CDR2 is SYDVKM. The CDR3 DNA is TGTGCCAGCAGTTTGGACAAGACCTACGAGCAGTACTTC. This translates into CASSLDKTYEQYF.

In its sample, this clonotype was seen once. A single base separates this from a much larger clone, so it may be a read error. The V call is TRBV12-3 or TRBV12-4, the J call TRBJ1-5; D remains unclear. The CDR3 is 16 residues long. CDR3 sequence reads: CASSLDGMAGNQPHHF. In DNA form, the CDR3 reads TGTGCCAGCAGTTTAGACGGAATGGCTGGCAATCAGCCCCATCATTTT.

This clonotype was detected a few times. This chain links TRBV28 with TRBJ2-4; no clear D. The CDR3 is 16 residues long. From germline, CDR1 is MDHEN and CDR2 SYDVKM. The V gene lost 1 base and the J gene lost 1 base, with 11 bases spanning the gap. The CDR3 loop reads CASSLLADEAKNIQYF. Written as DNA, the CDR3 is TGTGCCAGCAGTTTATTGGCAGATGAGGCCAAAAACATTCAGTACTTC. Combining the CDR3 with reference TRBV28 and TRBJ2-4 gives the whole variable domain DVKVTQSSRYLVKRTGEKVFLECVQDMDHENMFWYRQDPGLGLRLIYFSYDVKMKEKGDIPEGYSVSREKKERFSLILESASTNQTSMYLCASSLLADEAKNIQYFGAGTRLSVL.

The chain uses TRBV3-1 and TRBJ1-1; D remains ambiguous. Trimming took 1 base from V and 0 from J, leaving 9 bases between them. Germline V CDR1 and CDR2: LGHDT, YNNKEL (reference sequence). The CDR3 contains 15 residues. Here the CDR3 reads CASSQGSSLNTEAFF. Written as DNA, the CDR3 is TGTGCCAGCAGCCAAGGCTCCAGCTTGAACACTGAAGCTTTCTTT.

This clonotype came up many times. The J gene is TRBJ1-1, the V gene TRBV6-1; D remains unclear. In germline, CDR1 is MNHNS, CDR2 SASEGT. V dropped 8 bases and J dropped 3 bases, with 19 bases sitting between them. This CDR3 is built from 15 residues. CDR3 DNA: TGTGCCAGCCGCTTTACGTTCCAAGGAGACACTGAAGCTTTCTTT. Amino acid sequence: CASRFTFQGDTEAFF.

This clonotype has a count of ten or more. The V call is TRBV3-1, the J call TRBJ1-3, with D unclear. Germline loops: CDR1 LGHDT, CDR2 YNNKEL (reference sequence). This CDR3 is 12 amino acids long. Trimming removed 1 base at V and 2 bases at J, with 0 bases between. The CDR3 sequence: CASSQAGNTIYF. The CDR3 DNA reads TGTGCCAGCAGCCAAGCTGGAAACACCATATATTTT.

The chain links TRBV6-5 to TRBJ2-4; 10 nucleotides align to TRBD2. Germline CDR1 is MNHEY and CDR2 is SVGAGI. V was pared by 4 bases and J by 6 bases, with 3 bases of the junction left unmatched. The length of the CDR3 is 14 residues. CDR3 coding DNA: TGTGCCAGCAGTTCCCGGACTAGCGGAAACATTCAGTACTTC. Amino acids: CASSSRTSGNIQYF.

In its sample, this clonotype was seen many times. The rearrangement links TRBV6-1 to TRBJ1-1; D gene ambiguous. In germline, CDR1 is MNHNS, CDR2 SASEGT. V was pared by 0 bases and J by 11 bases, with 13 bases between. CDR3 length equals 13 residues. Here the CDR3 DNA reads TGTGCCAGCAGTGAAGCCCCTGGGCCAGATGCTTTCTTT. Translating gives CASSEAPGPDAFF.

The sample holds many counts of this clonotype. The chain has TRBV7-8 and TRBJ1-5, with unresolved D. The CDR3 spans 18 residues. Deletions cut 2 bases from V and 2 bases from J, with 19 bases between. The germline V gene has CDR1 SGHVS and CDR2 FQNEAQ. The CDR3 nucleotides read TGTGCCAGCAGCTTACTGGGGAGGGAAGTTCGGGGCAATCAGCCCCAGCATTTT. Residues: CASSLLGREVRGNQPQHF.

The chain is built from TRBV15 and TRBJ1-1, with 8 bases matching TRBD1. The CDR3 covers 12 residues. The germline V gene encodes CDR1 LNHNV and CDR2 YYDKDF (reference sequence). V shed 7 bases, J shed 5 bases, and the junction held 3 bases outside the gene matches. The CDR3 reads CATNDRGTEAFF. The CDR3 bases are TGTGCCACCAACGACAGGGGAACTGAAGCTTTCTTT.